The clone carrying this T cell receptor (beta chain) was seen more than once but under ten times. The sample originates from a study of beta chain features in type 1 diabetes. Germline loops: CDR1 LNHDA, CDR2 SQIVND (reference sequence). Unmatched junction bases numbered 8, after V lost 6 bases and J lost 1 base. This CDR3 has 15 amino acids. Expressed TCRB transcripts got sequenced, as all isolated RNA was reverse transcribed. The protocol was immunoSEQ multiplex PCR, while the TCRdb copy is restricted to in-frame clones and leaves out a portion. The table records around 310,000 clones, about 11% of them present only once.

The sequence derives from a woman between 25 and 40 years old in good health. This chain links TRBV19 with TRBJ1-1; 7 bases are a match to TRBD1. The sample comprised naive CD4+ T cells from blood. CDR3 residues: CASRRLGQSNTEAFF. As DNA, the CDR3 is TGTGCCAGTAGGCGACTGGGACAGTCGAACACTGAAGCTTTCTTT.